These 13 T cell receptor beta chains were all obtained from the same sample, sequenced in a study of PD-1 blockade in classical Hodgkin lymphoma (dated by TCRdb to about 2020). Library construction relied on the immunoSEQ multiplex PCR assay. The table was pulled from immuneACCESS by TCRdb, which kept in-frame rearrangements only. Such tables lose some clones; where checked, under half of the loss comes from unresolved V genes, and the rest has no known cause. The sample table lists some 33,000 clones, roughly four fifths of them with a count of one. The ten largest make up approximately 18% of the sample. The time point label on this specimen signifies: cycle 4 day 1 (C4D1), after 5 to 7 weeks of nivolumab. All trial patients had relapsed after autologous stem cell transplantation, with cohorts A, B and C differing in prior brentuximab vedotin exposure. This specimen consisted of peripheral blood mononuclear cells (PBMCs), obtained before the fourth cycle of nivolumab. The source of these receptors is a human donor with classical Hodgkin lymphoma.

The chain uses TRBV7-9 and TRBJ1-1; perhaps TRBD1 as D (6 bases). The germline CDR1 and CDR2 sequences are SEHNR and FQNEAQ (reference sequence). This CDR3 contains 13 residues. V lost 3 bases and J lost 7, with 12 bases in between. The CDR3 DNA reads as TGTGCCAGCAGCTTCGGCAGGGGCCTTGAAGCTTTCTTT. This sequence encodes CASSFGRGLEAFF.

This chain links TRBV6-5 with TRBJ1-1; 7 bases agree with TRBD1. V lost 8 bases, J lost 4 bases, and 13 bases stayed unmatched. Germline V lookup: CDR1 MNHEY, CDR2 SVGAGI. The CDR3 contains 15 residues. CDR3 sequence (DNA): TGTGCCAGCTTTAAAACGACAGGGTGGATCACTGAAGCTTTCTTT. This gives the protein CASFKTTGWITEAFF.

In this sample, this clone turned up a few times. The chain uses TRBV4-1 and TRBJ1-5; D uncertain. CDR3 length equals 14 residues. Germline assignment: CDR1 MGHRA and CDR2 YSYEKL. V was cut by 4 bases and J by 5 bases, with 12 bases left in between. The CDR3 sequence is CASSPQVGDQPQHF. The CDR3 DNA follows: TGCGCCAGCAGCCCCCAGGTTGGGGATCAGCCCCAGCATTTT.

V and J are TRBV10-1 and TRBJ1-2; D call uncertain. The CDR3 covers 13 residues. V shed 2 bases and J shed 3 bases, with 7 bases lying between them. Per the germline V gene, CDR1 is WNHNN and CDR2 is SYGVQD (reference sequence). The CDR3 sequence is CASSENSDYGYTF. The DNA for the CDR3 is TGCGCCAGCAGTGAGAATTCAGACTATGGCTACACCTTC.

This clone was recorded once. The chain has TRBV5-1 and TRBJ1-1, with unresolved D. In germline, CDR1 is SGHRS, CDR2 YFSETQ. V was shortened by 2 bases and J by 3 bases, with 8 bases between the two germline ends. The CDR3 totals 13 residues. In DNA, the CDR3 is TGCGCCAGCAGCTTCCAGGTGGACACTGAAGCTTTCTTT. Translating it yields CASSFQVDTEAFF.

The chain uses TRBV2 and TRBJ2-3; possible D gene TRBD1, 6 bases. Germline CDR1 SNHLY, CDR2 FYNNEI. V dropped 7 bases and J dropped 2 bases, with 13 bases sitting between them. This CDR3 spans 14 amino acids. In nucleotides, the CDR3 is TGTGCCAGCACCGCACAGGGACACACAGATACGCAGTATTTT. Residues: CASTAQGHTDTQYF. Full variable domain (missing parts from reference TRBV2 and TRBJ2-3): EPEVTQTPSHQVTQMGQEVILRCVPISNHLYFYWYRQILGQKVEFLVSFYNNEISEKSEIFDDQFSVERPDGSNFTLKIRSTKLEDSAMYFCASTAQGHTDTQYFGPGTRLTVL.

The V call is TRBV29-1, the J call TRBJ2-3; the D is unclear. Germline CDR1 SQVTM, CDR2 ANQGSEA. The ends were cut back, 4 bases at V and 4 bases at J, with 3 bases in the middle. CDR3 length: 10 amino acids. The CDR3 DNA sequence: TGCAGCGTTGGGGCAGATACGCAGTATTTT. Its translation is CSVGADTQYF.

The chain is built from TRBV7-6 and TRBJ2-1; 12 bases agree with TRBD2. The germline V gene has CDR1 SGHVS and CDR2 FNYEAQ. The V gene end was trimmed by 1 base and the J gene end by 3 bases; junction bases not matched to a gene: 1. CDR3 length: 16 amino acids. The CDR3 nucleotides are TGTGCCAGCAGCTTAGAGGGACTAGCGGGCTACAATGAGCAGTTCTTC. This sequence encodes CASSLEGLAGYNEQFF.

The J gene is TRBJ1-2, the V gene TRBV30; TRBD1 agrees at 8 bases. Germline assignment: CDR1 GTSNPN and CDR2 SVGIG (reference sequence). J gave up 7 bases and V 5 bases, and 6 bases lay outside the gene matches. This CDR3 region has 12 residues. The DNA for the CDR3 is TGTGCCTGGGGACAGGGAGCAGGTGGCTACACCTTC. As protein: CAWGQGAGGYTF.

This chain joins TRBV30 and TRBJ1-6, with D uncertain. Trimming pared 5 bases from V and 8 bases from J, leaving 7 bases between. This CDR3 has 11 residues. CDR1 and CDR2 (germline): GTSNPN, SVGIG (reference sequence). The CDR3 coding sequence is TGTGCCTGGTTGCGAGATTCACCCCTCCACTTT. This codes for CAWLRDSPLHF.

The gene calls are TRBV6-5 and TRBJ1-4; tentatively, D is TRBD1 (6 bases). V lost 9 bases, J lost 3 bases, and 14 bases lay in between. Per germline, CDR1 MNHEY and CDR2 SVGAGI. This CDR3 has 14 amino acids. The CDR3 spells CASKTGHANEKLFF. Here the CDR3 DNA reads TGTGCCAGTAAAACAGGGCATGCTAATGAAAAACTGTTTTTT.

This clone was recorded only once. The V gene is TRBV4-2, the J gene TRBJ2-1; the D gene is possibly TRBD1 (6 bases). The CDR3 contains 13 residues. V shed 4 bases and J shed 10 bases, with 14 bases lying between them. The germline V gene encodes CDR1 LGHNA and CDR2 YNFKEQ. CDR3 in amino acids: CASSRGAQGEQFF. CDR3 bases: TGTGCCAGCAGCCGAGGGGCCCAGGGGGAGCAGTTCTTC.

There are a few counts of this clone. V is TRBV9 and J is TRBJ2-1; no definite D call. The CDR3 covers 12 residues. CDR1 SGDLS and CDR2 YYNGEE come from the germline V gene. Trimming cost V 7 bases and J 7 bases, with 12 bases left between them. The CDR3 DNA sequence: TGTGCCAGCTCCGCGGTCAAGAATGAGCAGTTCTTC. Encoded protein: CASSAVKNEQFF.